The 25 T cell receptor beta chains reported below all come from one sample, sequenced in a study of CD8+ T cells in alopecia areata. Following extraction, RNA underwent reverse transcription to cDNA, which served as the sequencing template. TCRdb keeps only in-frame clones here, not all; method: immunoSEQ multiplex PCR. Of fewer than 15,000 clones in the sample, approximately 71% were seen once. Treatment reported: oral pan-JAK inhibitor, 5-10 mg twice daily. It was from alopecia areata patients that lesional scalp punch biopsies and peripheral blood were collected. The starting material was skin, obtained at week 4, from a patient treated with tofacitinib. These receptors were taken from a human donor with alopecia areata.

The V gene is TRBV7-2, the J gene TRBJ1-1; D remains unclear. The CDR3 contains 12 residues. Germline CDR1 SGHTA, CDR2 FQGNSA. V was cut by 5 bases and J by 3 bases, with 7 bases left in between. The CDR3 spells CASSRMYTEAFF. The CDR3 DNA follows: TGTGCCAGCAGCCGAATGTACACTGAAGCTTTCTTT.

The chain recombines TRBV6-5 with TRBJ1-1; no clear D gene. The CDR3 totals 14 residues. Trimming shortened V by 5 bases and J by 3 bases, and 13 bases separated the two germline ends. Germline assignment: CDR1 MNHEY and CDR2 SVGAGI. CDR3 in DNA: TGTGCCAGCAGTATCTGGACCGGGGACACTGAAGCTTTCTTT. Protein sequence: CASSIWTGDTEAFF.

The chain is built from TRBV9 and TRBJ2-2, with D possibly being TRBD2 (5 bases). Germline V gene data show CDR1 as SGDLS and CDR2 as YYNGEE. CDR3 size: 16 residues. The V end was cut by 1 base, the J end by 0 bases, with 10 bases between. The CDR3 spells CASSVTGTANTGELFF. In DNA, the CDR3 is TGTGCCAGCAGCGTAACGGGAACCGCGAACACCGGGGAGCTGTTTTTT.

V and J are TRBV5-1 and TRBJ2-3, with 7 bases fitting TRBD1. CDR3 length: 14 residues. The V and J ends lost 1 base and 4 bases, in that order; junction bases with no gene match: 3. Germline lookup yields CDR1 SGHRS and CDR2 YFSETQ. The CDR3 nucleotides read TGCGCCAGCAGCTTGTCGACAGGGCCAGATACGCAGTATTTT. This sequence encodes CASSLSTGPDTQYF.

The chain recombines TRBV4-1 with TRBJ2-7; 7 bases line up with TRBD2. CDR3 length: 14 amino acids. V gave up 3 bases and J gave up 1 base; unmatched junction bases: 3. Looked up from germline, CDR1 is MGHRA and CDR2 is YSYEKL. The CDR3 DNA sequence: TGCGCCAGCAGCCACACTAGCGATTCCTACGAGCAGTACTTC. Protein: CASSHTSDSYEQYF.

The chain is built from TRBV6-6 and TRBJ1-1, with D perhaps matching TRBD1 (5 bases). V was pared by 6 bases and J by 4 bases, with 12 bases between. The CDR3 sequence is 13 residues long. Germline V gene sequence: CDR1 MNHNY, CDR2 SVGAGI (reference sequence). CDR3 residues: CASRLQGTTEAFF. CDR3 bases: TGTGCCAGCAGACTACAAGGGACCACTGAAGCTTTCTTT.

J is TRBJ1-1 and V is TRBV4-1; no firm D call. CDR3 length: 18 residues. The germline CDR1 and CDR2 sequences are MGHRA and YSYEKL. Trimming removed 4 bases at V and 2 bases at J, with 23 bases between. This CDR3 is CASSLGPVTEPRNTEAFF. The DNA of the CDR3 is TGCGCCAGCAGCCTGGGCCCCGTTACAGAACCCCGTAACACTGAAGCTTTCTTT.

The chain links TRBV2 to TRBJ2-5; a weak D match, TRBD2 (5 bases). Trimming stripped 6 bases from V and 3 bases from J, with 14 bases between. The CDR3 length is 14 residues. CDR1 is SNHLY and CDR2 is FYNNEI in the germline V gene. In nucleotides, the CDR3 is TGTGCCAGCAGGGGTTGGAGGTCCGAAGAGACCCAGTACTTC. This encodes CASRGWRSEETQYF.

This chain uses TRBV7-6 with TRBJ2-1; 9 bases are shared with TRBD2. The trim removed 3 bases at V and 3 bases at J, leaving 3 bases unmatched. There are 15 residues in the CDR3. Germline V CDR1 and CDR2: SGHVS, FNYEAQ. The CDR3 bases are TGTGCCAGCAGCTTCCTAGCGGGGATCTACAATGAGCAGTTCTTC. It yields the protein CASSFLAGIYNEQFF.

The chain employs TRBV6-5 and TRBJ2-5; D gene uncertain. The V gene lost 4 bases and the J gene lost 3 bases, with 6 bases spanning the gap. This CDR3 is 12 amino acids long. The germline CDR1 and CDR2 sequences are MNHEY and SVGAGI. Here the CDR3 reads CASSSVEETQYF. CDR3 DNA sequence: TGTGCCAGCAGTTCGGTGGAAGAGACCCAGTACTTC.

The CDR3 reads CASSENPREQYF. DNA of the CDR3: TGTGCCAGCAGTGAGAATCCCAGGGAGCAGTACTTC. The chain uses TRBV14 and TRBJ2-7, with no clear D. In germline, CDR1 is SGHDN, CDR2 FVKESK. The CDR3 length is 12 residues. Trimming took 6 bases from V and 7 from J, leaving 13 bases between them.

This chain joins TRBV10-3 and TRBJ2-3, with 12 nucleotides matching TRBD1. This CDR3 comprises 16 residues. From germline, CDR1 is ENHRY and CDR2 SYGVKD. With 0 bases clipped from V and 4 bases from J, the junction kept 2 bases outside the gene matches. CDR3 sequence reads: CAISESGTGGADTQYF. The CDR3 DNA reads TGTGCCATCAGTGAGTCAGGGACAGGGGGCGCAGATACGCAGTATTTT.

This clone was detected only a few times. The rearrangement links TRBV7-9 to TRBJ2-1; D call uncertain. This CDR3 spans 13 amino acids. Germline loops: CDR1 SEHNR, CDR2 FQNEAQ (reference sequence). With 3 bases removed from V and 0 bases from J, the gap between germline ends came to 3 bases. The CDR3 nucleotides are TGTGCCAGCAGCTTTTTCTCCTACAATGAGCAGTTCTTC. This codes for CASSFFSYNEQFF.

This rearrangement joins TRBV11-3 to TRBJ1-1; a weak D match, TRBD1 (5 bases). Per germline, CDR1 SGHNT and CDR2 YENEEA. The CDR3 has 14 residues. Trimming shortened V by 0 bases and J by 7 bases, and 12 bases separated the two germline ends. The CDR3 nucleotides read TGTGCCAGCAGCTTAGATCAGGGCCGTAGTGAAGCTTTCTTT. Encoded protein: CASSLDQGRSEAFF.

The table lists this clone with a few counts. CDR3 protein: CASSPYSGGRETQYF. The CDR3 DNA follows: TGTGCCAGCAGCCCATATAGCGGGGGCAGAGAGACCCAGTACTTC. The chain uses TRBV7-2 and TRBJ2-5, with TRBD2 identical over 9 bases. The germline gives CDR1 SGHTA, CDR2 FQGNSA. J was trimmed by 4 bases and V by 5 bases; bases with no gene match: 8. This CDR3 contains 15 residues.

The V call is TRBV5-1, the J call TRBJ2-6; D is possibly TRBD1 or TRBD2 (5 bases each). Deletions cut 2 bases from V and 0 bases from J, with 12 bases between. CDR1 SGHRS and CDR2 YFSETQ come from the germline V gene. This CDR3 comprises 17 residues. CDR3 sequence: CASSLEGPYSGANVLTF. DNA of the CDR3: TGCGCCAGCAGCTTAGAGGGACCCTACTCTGGGGCCAACGTCCTGACTTTC.

This clone has a single count. The gene calls are TRBV27 and TRBJ2-2; D unresolved. Trimming removed 6 bases at V and 3 bases at J, with 17 bases between. The CDR3 runs 16 residues. Per the germline V gene, CDR1 is MNHEY and CDR2 is SMNVEV (reference sequence). The CDR3 reads CASSPLVGVDTGELFF. The DNA of the CDR3 is TGTGCCAGCAGCCCCCTAGTTGGGGTCGACACCGGGGAGCTGTTTTTT.

The chain is built from TRBV6-1 and TRBJ1-2, with no clear D. Trimming removed 7 bases at V and 4 bases at J, with 7 bases between. Germline CDR1 is MNHNS and CDR2 is SASEGT. The CDR3 contains 11 residues. The CDR3 DNA follows: TGTGCCAGCAAAGGGTCCTATGGCTACACCTTC. It translates to CASKGSYGYTF.

This sequence joins TRBV7-4 and TRBJ2-7; 9 nucleotides match TRBD1. There are 16 residues in the CDR3. Germline V lookup: CDR1 SGHVT, CDR2 SQSDAQ. V lost 2 bases and J lost 5; bases outside the gene matches: 10. This CDR3 is CASSLPQPTGGHEQYF. The CDR3 DNA is TGTGCCAGCAGCTTACCACAACCTACAGGGGGCCACGAGCAGTACTTC.

The chain joins TRBV5-1 to TRBJ2-7; D is ambiguous. The V end was cut by 0 bases, the J end by 5 bases, with 9 bases between. The CDR3 sequence is 13 residues long. CDR1 SGHRS and CDR2 YFSETQ come from the germline V gene. CDR3 amino acids: CASSLAPANEQYF. CDR3 DNA: TGCGCCAGCAGCTTGGCCCCGGCCAACGAGCAGTACTTC.

The chain joins TRBV4-3 to TRBJ2-5; D unresolved. Trimming took 0 bases from V and 3 from J, leaving 14 bases between them. This CDR3 comprises 16 residues. Germline CDR1 LGHNA, CDR2 YSLEER. CDR3 sequence reads: CASSQDRAPWEETQYF. The CDR3 DNA follows: TGCGCCAGCAGCCAAGACCGGGCCCCATGGGAAGAGACCCAGTACTTC.

This clone was counted a few times. This sequence joins TRBV6-1 and TRBJ1-2, with a tentative D call TRBD1 (5 bases). V was pared by 2 bases and J by 4 bases, with 14 bases between. CDR1 is MNHNS, CDR2 SASEGT, per germline. The CDR3 covers 15 residues. Here the CDR3 reads CASSEFNRGSYGYTF. CDR3 DNA: TGTGCCAGCAGTGAATTTAATCGGGGGTCCTATGGCTACACCTTC.

The J gene is TRBJ2-2, the V gene TRBV30; D is unclear. CDR3 size: 13 residues. The germline V gene has CDR1 GTSNPN and CDR2 SVGIG (reference sequence). The V gene lost 4 bases and the J gene lost 4 bases, with 10 bases spanning the gap. The CDR3 region has the DNA TGTGCCTGGATAGGGCAGCCCACCGGGGAGCTGTTTTTT. Translating it yields CAWIGQPTGELFF.

The CDR3 nucleotides read TGCGCCAGCATTTCGGAGAGTGAAAGCAATCAGCCCCAGCATTTT. It specifies CASISESESNQPQHF. V usage is TRBV10-1 and J usage is TRBJ1-5, with D uncertain. The CDR3 covers 15 residues. Trimming shortened V by 7 bases and J by 1 base, and 14 bases separated the two germline ends. The germline V gene encodes CDR1 WNHNN and CDR2 SYGVQD (reference sequence).

The CDR3 DNA reads TGTGCCAGCAGCTTAGATCGGCAGCCCCAGCATTTT. This gives the protein CASSLDRQPQHF. The rearrangement links TRBV11-1 to TRBJ1-5; the D is unclear. The V end lost 1 base, the J end lost 7 bases, and 5 bases lay between the germline ends. This CDR3 is built from 12 residues. The germline CDR1 and CDR2 sequences are SGHAT and FQDESV (reference sequence).